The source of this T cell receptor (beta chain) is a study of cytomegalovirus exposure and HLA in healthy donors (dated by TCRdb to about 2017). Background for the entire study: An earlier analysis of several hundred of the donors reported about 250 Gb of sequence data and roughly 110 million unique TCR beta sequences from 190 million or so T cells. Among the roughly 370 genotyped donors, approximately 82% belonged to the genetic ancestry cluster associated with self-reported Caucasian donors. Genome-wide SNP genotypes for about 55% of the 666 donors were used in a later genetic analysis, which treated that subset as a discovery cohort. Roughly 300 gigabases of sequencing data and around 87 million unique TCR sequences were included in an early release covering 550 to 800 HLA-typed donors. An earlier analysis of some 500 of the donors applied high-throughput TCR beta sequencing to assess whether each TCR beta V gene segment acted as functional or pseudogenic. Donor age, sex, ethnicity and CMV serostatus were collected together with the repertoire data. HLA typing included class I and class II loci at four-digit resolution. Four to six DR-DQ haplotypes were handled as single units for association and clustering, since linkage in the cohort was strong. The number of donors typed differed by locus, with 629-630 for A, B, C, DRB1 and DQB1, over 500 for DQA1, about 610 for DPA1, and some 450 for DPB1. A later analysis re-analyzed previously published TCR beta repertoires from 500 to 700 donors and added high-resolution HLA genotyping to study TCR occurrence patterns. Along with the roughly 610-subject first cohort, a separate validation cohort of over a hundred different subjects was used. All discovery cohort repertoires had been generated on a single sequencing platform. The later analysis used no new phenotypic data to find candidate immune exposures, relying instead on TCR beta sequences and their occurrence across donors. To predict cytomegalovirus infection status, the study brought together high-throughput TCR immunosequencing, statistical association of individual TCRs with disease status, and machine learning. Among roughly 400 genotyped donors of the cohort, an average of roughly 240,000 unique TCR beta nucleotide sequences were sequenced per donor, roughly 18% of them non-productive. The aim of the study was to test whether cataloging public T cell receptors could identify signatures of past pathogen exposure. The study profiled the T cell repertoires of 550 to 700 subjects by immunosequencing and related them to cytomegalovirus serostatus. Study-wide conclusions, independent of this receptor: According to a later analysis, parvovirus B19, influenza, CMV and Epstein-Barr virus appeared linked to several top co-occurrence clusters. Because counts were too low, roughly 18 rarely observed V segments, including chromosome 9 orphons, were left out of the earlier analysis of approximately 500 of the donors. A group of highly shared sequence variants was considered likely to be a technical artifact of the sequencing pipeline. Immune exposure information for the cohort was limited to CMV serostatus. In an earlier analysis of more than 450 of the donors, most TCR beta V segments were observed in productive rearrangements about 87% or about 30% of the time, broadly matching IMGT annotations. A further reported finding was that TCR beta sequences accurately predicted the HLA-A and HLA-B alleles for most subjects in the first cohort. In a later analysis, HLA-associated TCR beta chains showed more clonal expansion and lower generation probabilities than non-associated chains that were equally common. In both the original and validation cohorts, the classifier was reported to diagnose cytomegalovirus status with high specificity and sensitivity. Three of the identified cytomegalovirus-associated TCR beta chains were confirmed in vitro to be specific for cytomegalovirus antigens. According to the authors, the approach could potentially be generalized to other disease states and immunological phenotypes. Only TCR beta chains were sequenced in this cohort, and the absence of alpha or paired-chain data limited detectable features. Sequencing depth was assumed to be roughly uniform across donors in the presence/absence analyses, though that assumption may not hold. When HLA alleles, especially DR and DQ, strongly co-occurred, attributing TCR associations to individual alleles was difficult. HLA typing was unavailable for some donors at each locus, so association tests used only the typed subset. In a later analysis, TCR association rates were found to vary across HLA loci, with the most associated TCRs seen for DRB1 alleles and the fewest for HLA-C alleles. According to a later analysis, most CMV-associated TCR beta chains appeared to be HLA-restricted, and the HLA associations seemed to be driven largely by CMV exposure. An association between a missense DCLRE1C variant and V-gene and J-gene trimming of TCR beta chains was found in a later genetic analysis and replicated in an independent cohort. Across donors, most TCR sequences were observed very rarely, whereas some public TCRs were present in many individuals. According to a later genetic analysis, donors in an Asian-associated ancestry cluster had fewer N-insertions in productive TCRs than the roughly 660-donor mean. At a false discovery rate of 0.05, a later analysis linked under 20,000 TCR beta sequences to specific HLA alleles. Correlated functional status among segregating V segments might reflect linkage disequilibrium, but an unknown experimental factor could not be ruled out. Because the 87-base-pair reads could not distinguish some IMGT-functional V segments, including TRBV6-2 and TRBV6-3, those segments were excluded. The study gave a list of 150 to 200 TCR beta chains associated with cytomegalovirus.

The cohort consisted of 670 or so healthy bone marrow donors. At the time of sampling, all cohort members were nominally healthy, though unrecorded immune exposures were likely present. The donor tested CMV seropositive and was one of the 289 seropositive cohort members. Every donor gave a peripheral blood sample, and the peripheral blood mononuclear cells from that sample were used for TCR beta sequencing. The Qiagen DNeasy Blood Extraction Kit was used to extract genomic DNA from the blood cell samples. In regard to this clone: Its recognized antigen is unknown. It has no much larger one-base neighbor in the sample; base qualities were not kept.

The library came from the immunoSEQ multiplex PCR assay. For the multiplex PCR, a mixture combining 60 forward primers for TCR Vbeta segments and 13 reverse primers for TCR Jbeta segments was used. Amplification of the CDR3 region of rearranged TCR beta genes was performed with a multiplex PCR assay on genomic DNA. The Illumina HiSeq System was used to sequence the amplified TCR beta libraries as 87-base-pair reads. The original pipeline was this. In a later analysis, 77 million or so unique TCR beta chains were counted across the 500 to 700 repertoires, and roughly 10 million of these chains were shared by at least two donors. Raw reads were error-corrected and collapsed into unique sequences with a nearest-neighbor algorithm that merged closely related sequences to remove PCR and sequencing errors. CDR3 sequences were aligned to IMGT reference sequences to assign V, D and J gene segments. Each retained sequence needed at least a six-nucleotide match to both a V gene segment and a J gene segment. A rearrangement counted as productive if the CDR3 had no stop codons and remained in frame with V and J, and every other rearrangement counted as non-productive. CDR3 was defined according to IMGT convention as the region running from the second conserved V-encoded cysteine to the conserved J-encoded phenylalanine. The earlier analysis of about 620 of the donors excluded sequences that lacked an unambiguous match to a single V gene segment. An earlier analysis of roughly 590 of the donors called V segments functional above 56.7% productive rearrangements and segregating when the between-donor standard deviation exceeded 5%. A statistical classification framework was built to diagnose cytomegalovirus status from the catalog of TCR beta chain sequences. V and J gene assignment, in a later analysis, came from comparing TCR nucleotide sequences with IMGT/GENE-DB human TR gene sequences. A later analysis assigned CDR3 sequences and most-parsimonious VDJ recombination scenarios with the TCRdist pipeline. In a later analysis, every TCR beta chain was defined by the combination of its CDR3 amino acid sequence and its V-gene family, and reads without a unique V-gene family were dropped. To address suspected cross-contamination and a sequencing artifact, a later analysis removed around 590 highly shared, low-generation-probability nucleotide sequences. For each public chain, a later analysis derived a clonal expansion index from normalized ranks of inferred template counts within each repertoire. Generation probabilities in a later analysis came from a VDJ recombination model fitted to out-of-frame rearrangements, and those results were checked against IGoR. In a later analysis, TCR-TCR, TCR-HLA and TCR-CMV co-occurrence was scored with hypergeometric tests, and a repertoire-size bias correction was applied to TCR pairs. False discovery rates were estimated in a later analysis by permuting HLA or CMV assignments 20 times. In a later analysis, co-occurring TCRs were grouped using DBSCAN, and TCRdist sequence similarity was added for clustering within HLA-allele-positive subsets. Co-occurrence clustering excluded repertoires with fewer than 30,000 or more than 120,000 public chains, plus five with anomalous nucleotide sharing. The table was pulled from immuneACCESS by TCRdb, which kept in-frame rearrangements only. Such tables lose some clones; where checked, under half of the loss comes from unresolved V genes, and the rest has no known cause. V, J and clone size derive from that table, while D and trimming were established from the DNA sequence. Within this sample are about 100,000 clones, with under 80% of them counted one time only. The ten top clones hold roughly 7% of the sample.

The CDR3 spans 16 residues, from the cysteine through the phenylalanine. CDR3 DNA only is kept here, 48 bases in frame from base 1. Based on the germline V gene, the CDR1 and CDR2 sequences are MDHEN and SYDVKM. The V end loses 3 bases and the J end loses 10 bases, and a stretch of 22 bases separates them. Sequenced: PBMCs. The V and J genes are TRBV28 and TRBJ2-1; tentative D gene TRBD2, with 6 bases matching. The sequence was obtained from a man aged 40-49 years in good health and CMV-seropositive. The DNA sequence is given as TGTGCCAGCAGTTTTGAGGGTGGAGGGAGGCTACGGGAGCAGTTCTTC. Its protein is CASSFEGGGRLREQFF.